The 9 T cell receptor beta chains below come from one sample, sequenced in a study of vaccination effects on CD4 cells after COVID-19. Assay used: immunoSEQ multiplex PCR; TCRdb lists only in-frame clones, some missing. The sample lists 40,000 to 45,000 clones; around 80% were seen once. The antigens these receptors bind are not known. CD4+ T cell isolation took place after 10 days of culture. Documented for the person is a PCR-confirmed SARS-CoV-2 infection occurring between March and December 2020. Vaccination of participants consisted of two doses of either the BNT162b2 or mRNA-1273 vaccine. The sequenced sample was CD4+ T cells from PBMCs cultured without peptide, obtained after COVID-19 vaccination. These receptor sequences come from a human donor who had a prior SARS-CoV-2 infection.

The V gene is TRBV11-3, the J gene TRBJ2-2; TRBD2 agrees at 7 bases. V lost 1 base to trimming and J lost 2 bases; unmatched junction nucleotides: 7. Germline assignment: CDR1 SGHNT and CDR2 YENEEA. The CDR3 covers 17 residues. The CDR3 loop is CASSLGAGTTNTGELFF. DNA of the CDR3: TGTGCCAGCAGCTTAGGGGCCGGGACTACAAACACCGGGGAGCTGTTTTTT.

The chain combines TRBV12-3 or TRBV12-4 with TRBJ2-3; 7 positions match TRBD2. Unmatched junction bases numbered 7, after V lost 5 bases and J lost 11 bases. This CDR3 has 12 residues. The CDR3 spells CASSAGPGGQYF. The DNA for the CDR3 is TGTGCCAGCAGTGCGGGGCCGGGGGGGCAGTATTTT.

The CDR3 DNA reads as TGTGCCAGCAGTCGGGACAGATACAATGAGCAGTTCTTC. Translation gives CASSRDRYNEQFF. The chain combines TRBV6-4 with TRBJ2-1; 7 nucleotides line up with TRBD1. Germline CDR1 reads MRHNA; CDR2 reads SNTAGT. The CDR3 extends over 13 amino acids. J lost 4 bases, V lost 5 bases, and 2 bases had no gene match.

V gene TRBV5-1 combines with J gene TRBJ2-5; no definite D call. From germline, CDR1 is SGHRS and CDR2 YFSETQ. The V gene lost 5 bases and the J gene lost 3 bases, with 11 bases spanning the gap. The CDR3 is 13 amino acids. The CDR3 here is CASSRAAEETQYF. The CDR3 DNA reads TGCGCCAGCAGTCGGGCGGCAGAAGAGACCCAGTACTTC.

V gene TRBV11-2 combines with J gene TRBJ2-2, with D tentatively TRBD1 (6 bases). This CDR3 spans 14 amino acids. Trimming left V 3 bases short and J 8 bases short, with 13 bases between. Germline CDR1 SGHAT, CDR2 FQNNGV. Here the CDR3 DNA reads TGTGCCAGCAGCTTCCCTCAGGGGACGGGGGAGCTGTTTTTT. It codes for CASSFPQGTGELFF.

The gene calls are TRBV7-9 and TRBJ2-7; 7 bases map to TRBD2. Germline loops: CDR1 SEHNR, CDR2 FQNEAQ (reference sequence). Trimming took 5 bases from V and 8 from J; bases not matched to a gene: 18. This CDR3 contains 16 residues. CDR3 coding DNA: TGTGCCAGCAGCCCTCGTTGGGCGGGAGACCCTACGAAGCAGTACTTC. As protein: CASSPRWAGDPTKQYF.

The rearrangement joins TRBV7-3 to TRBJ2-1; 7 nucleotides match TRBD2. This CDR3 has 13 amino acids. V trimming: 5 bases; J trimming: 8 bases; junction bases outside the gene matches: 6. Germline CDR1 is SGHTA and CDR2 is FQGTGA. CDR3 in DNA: TGTGCCAGCAGCGCTTATACTAGCGATGAGCAGTTCTTC. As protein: CASSAYTSDEQFF.

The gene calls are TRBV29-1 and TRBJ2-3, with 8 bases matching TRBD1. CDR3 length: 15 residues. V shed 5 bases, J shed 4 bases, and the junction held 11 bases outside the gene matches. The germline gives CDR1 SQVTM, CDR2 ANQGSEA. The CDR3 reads CSVTILRGLADTQYF. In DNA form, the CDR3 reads TGCAGCGTTACGATCCTCAGGGGGCTCGCAGATACGCAGTATTTT.

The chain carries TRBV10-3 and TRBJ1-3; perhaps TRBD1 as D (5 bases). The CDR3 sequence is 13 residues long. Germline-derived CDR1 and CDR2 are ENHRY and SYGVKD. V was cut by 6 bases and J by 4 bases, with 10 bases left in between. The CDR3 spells CAIRTGRGNTIYF. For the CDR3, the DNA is TGTGCCATCAGAACAGGACGGGGAAACACCATATATTTT.